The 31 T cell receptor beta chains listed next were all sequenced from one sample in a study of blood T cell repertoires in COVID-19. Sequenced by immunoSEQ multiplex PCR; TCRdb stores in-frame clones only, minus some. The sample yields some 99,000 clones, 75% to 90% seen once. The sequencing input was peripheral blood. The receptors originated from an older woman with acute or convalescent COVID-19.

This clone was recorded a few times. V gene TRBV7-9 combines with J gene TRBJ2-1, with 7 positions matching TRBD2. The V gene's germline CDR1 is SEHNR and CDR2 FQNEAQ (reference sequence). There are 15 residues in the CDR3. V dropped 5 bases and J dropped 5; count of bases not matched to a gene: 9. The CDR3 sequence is CASSPTAGRNNEQFF. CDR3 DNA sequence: TGTGCCAGCAGCCCGACAGCGGGACGGAACAATGAGCAGTTCTTC.

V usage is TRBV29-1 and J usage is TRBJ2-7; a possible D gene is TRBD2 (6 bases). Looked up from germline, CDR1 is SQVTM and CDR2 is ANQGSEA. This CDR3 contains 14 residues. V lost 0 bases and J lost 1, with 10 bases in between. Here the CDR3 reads CSVEDSGTSYEQYF. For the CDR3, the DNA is TGCAGCGTTGAAGACTCCGGGACTTCCTACGAGCAGTACTTC.

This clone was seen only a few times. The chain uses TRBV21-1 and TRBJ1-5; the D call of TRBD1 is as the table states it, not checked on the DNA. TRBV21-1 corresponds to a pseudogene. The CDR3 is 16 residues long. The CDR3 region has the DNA TGTGCCAGCAGAGGATGGGACAGGGCCTTACAACAGCCCCAGCATTTT. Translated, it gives CASRGWDRALQQPQHF.

Here the CDR3 DNA reads TGTGCCAGCAGTTCACTAGCGGGAGGACTCTACGAGCAGTACTTC. Its protein product is CASSSLAGGLYEQYF. The rearrangement joins TRBV27 to TRBJ2-7, with 12 bases identical to TRBD2. This CDR3 spans 15 amino acids. V dropped 4 bases and J dropped 3; count of bases not matched to a gene: 4. Germline lookup yields CDR1 MNHEY and CDR2 SMNVEV (reference sequence).

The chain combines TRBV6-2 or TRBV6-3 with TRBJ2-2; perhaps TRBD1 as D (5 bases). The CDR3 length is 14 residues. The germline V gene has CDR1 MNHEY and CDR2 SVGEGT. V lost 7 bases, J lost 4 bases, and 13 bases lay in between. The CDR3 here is CASTPDSGTGELFF. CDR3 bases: TGTGCCAGCACCCCCGACAGTGGCACCGGGGAGCTGTTTTTT.

CDR3 in amino acids: CASSQDTGIQETQYF. The CDR3 DNA is TGCGCCAGCAGCCAAGATACGGGAATCCAAGAGACCCAGTACTTC. V and J are TRBV4-3 and TRBJ2-5; D is possibly TRBD2 (5 bases). The V gene lost 0 bases and the J gene lost 1 base, with 9 bases spanning the gap. CDR3 length: 15 amino acids. CDR1 is LGHNA, CDR2 YSLEER, per germline.

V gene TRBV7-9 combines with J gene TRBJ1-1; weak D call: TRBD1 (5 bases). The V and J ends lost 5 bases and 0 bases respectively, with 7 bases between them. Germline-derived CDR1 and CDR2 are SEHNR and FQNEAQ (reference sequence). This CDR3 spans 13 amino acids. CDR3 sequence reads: CASSAGLNTEAFF. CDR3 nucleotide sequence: TGTGCCAGCAGCGCAGGGTTGAACACTGAAGCTTTCTTT.

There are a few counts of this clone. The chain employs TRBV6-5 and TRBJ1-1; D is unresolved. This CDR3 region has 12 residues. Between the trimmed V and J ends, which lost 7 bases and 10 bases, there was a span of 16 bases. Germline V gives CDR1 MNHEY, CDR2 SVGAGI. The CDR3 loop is CASNRDVSSAFF. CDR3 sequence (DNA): TGTGCCAGCAATCGGGATGTCAGTTCAGCTTTCTTT.

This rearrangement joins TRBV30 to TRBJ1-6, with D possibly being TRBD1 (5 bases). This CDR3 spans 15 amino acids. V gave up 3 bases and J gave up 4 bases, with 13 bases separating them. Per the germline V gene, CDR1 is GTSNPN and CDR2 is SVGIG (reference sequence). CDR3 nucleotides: TGTGCCTGGAGGTCAGGGTTGAGTTATAATTCACCCCTCCACTTT. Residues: CAWRSGLSYNSPLHF.

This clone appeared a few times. The CDR3: CASSRGGVSYEQYF. The DNA for the CDR3 is TGTGCCAGCAGTAGGGGGGGAGTGTCCTACGAGCAGTACTTC. The chain is built from TRBV6-5 and TRBJ2-7; a weak D match, TRBD2 (7 bases). Germline V gene sequence: CDR1 MNHEY, CDR2 SVGAGI. V lost 5 bases, J lost 1 base, and 12 bases lay in between. This CDR3 has 14 residues.

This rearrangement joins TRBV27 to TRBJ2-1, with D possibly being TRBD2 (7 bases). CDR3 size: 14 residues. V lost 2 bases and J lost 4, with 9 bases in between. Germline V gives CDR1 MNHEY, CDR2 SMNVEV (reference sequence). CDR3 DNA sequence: TGTGCCAGCAGTTTAAGGGGGGGTTACAATGAGCAGTTCTTC. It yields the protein CASSLRGGYNEQFF.

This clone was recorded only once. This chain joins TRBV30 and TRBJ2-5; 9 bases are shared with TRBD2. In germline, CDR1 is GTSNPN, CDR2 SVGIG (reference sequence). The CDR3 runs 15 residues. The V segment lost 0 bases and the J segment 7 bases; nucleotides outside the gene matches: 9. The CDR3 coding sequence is TGTGCCTGGAGTGTACGTGTTAGCGGGAGCGGGACCCAGTACTTC. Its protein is CAWSVRVSGSGTQYF. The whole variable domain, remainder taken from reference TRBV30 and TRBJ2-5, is SQTIHQWPATLVQPVGSPLSLECTVEGTSNPNLYWYRQAAGRGLQLLFYSVGIGQISSEVPQNLSASRPQDRQFILSSKKLLLSDSGFYLCAWSVRVSGSGTQYFGPGTRLLVL.

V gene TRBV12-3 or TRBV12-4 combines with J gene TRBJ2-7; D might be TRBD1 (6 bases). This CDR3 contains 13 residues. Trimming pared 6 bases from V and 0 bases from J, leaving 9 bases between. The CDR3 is CASREDSSYEQYF. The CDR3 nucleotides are TGTGCCAGCAGGGAGGACAGCTCCTACGAGCAGTACTTC.

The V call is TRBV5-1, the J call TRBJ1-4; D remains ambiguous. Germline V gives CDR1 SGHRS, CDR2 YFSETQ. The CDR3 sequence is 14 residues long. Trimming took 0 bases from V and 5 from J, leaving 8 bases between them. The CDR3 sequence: CASSLDGVNEKLFF. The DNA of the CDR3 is TGCGCCAGCAGCTTGGACGGGGTAAATGAAAAACTGTTTTTT.

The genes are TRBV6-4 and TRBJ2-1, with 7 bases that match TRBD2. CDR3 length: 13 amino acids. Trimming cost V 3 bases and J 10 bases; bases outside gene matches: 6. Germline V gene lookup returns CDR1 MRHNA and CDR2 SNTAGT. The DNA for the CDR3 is TGTGCCAGCAGTGAAAAGGCGGGGGTCGAGCAGTTCTTC. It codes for CASSEKAGVEQFF.

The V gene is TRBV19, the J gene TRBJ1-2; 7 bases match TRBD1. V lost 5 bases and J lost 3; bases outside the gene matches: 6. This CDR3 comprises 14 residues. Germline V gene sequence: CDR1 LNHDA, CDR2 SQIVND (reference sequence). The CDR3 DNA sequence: TGTGCCAGTAGTTGGCCGGGACAGCACTATGGCTACACCTTC. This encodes CASSWPGQHYGYTF.

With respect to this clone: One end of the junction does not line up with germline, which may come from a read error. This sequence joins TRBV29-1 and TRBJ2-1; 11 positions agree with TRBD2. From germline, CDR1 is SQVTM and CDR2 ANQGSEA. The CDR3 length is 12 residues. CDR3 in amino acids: CSVVGIAGGKLF. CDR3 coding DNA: TGCAGCGTTGTGGGAATAGCGGGAGGGAAGCTCTTC.

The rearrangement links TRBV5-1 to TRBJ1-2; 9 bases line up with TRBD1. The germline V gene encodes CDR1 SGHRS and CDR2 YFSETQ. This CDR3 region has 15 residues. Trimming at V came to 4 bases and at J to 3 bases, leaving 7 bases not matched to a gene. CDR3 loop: CASSLRDRDYYGYTF. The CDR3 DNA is TGCGCCAGCAGCCTTCGGGACAGGGACTACTATGGCTACACCTTC.

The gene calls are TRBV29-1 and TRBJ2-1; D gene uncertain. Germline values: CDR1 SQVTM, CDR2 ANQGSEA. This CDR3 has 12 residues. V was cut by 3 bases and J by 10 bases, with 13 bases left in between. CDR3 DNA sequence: TGCAGCGTTGATGGTTTGGCTCAAGAGCAGTTCTTC. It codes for CSVDGLAQEQFF.

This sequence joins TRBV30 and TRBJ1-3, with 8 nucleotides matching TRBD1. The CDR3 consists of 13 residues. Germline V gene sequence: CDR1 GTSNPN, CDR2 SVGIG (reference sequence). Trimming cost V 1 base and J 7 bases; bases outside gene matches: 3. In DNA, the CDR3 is TGTGCCTGGAGTGCAGGGGGCAAGAACACCATATATTTT. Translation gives CAWSAGGKNTIYF.

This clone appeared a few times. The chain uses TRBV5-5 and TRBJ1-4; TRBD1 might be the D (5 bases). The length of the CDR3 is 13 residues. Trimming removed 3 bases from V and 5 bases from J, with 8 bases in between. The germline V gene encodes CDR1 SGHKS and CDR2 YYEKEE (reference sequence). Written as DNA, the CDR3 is TGTGCCAGCAGCTCGGGGGGGAATGAAAAACTGTTTTTT. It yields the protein CASSSGGNEKLFF.

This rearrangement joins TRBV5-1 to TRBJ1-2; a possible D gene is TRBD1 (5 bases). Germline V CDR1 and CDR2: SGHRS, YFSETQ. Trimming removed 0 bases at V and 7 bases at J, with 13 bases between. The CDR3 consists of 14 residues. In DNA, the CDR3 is TGCGCCAGCAGCTTGGTTGGGGCAGGATCTGGCTACACCTTC. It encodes CASSLVGAGSGYTF.

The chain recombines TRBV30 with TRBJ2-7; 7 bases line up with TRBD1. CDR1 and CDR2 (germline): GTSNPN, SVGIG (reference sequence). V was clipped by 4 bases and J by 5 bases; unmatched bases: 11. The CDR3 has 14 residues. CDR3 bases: TGTGCCTGGACCCTCCAAGGGGGCAGGGACGAGCAGTACTTC. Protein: CAWTLQGGRDEQYF.

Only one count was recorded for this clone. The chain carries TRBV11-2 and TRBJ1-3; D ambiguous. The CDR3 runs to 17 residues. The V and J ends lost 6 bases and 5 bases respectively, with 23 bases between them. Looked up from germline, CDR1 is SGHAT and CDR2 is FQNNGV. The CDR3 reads CASSQTRLNEARNTIYF. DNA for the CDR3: TGTGCCAGCAGTCAAACTAGGCTTAATGAGGCGAGAAACACCATATATTTT.

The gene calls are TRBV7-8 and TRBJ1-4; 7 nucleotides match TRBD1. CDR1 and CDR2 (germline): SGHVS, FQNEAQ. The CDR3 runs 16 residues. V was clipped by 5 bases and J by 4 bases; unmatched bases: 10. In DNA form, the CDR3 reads TGTGCCAGCAGCCTCCAGGGGGGCAGGGGTAATGAAAAACTGTTTTTT. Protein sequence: CASSLQGGRGNEKLFF.

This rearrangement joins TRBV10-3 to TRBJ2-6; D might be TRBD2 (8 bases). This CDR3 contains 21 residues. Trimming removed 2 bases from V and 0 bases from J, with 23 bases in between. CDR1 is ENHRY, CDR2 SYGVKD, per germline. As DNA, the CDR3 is TGTGCCATCAGTGAGCCGAGCGGGGGTGCAGGGGGACTCTCTGGGGCCAACGTCCTGACTTTC. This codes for CAISEPSGGAGGLSGANVLTF.

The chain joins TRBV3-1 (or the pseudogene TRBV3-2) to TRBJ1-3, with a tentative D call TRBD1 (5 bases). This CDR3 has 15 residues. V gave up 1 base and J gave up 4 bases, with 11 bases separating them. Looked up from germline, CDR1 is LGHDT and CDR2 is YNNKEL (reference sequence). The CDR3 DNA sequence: TGTGCCAGCAGCCAAGGAACAGGCCCGGGAAACACCATATATTTT. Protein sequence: CASSQGTGPGNTIYF.

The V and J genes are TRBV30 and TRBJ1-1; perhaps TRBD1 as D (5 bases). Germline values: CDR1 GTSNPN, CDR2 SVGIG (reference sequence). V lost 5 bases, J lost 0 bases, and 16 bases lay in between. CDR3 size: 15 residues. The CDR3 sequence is CAWLKRGFMNTEAFF. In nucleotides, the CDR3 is TGTGCCTGGCTAAAACGGGGGTTTATGAACACTGAAGCTTTCTTT.

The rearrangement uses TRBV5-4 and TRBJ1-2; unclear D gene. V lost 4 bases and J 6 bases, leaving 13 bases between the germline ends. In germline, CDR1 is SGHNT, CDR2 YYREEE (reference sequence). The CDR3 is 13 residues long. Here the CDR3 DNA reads TGTGCCAGCAGCCGCCAGGTCGGCGATGGCTACACCTTC. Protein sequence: CASSRQVGDGYTF.

This CDR3 is CASSPAGTENTEAFF. The CDR3 DNA follows: TGCGCCAGCAGCCCCGCCGGGACAGAGAACACTGAAGCTTTCTTT. The V call is TRBV5-1, the J call TRBJ1-1; TRBD1 matches 7 bases. The germline gives CDR1 SGHRS, CDR2 YFSETQ. V was clipped by 4 bases and J by 1 base; unmatched bases: 7. This CDR3 comprises 15 residues.

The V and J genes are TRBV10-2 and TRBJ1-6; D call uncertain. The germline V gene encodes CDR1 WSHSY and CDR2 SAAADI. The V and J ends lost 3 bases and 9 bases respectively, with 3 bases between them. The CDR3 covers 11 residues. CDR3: CASSDSSPLHF. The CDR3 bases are TGCGCCAGCAGTGATAGTTCACCCCTCCACTTT.